A single TCR beta chain is shown here with its context. Profiling relied on immunoSEQ multiplex PCR, and the TCRdb table lists in-frame clones only, not all of them. The table records approximately 58,000 clones, approximately 89% of them present only once. The CDR3 contains 14 residues. Germline CDR1 and CDR2: SSHAT and FNYEAQ (reference sequence). J was trimmed by 5 bases and V by 3 bases; bases with no gene match: 0. These data are taken from a study of graft-versus-host responses after intestinal transplantation. On the study more broadly: For two to four years after anti-thymocyte globulin induction, all recipients took tacrolimus and steroids.

The sample in question was PBMCs, obtained almost 120 days after intestinal transplantation. This chain links TRBV7-7 with TRBJ2-2; 10 bases agree with TRBD1. The receptor was derived from a human patient who received an intestinal transplant, so some T cells may come from the graft donor. CDR3: CASSLGQGTGELFF. In DNA, the CDR3 is TGTGCCAGCAGCTTGGGACAGGGGACCGGGGAGCTGTTTTTT. The variable domain in full, with the rest retrieved from reference TRBV7-7 and TRBJ2-2, is GAGVSQSPRYKVTKRGQDVTLRCDPISSHATLYWYQQALGQGPEFLTYFNYEAQPDKSGLPSDRFSAERPEGSISTLTIQRTEQRDSAMYRCASSLGQGTGELFFGEGSRLTVL.